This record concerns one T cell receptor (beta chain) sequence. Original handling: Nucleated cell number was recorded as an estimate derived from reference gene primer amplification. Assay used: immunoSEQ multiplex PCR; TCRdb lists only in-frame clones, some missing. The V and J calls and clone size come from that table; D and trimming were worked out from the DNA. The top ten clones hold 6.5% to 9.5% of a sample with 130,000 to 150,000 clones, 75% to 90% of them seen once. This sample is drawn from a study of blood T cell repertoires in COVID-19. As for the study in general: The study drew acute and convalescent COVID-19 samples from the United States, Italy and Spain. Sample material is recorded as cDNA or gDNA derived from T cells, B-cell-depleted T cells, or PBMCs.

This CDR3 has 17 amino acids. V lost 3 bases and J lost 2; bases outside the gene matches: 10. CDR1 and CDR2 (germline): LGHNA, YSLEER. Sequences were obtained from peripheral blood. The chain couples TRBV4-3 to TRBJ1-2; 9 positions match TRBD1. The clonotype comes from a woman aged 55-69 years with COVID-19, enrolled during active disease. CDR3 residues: CASSQGQGGTVNYGYTF. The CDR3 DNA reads TGCGCCAGCAGCCAGGGACAGGGAGGGACGGTCAACTATGGCTACACCTTC.